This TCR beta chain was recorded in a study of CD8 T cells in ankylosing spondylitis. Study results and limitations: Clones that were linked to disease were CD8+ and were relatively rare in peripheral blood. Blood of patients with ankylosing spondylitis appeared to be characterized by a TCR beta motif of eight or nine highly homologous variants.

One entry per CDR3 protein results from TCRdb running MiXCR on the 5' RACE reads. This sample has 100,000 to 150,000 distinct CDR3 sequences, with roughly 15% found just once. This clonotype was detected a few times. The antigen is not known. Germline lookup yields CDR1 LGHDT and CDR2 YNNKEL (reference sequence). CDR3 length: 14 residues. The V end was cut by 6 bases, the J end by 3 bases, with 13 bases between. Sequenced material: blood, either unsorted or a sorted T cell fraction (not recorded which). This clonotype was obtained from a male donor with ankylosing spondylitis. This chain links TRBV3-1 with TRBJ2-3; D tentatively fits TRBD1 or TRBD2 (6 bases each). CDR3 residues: CASSHGGTTDTQYF. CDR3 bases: TGTGCCAGCAGTCATGGGGGGACAACAGATACGCAGTATTTT.